The subject of this entry is one T cell receptor (beta chain). Its specificity is unknown. This record belongs to a study of radiotherapy plus CTLA-4 blockade in lung cancer. The wider study: Objective response was observed in roughly 20% of patients, and disease control in about 30%. Study findings and constraints: Subsequent to radiotherapy plus ipilimumab, tumor-derived TCR clones underwent expansion in blood. How blood T cell clones changed early, along with interferon-beta, reportedly forecast response best.

The method was immunoSEQ multiplex PCR; TCRdb's version includes in-frame clones alone and lacks a portion of them. This table holds around 42,000 clones, 63% found once. The origin of this receptor is a human donor with non-small cell lung cancer who had a partial response to radiotherapy plus ipilimumab. The sample here was peripheral blood, taken from a patient treated with radiotherapy plus ipilimumab.

The CDR3 spells CASRTGGYGYTF. As DNA, the CDR3 is TGTGCCAGTAGAACAGGGGGCTATGGCTACACCTTC. V and J are TRBV19 and TRBJ1-2, with 8 bases matching TRBD1. In germline, CDR1 is LNHDA, CDR2 SQIVND (reference sequence). V trimming: 6 bases; J trimming: 4 bases; junction bases outside the gene matches: 1. This CDR3 has 12 amino acids.